This record concerns one TCR beta chain sequence. What it binds is not known. The data stem from a study of tissue T cells after allogeneic stem cell transplantation. Study-level background: Pathologist H&E review favored samples with visible lymphocytes for sequencing among multiple samples.

The protocol was immunoSEQ multiplex PCR, while the TCRdb copy is restricted to in-frame clones and leaves out a portion. The profile covers about 6,900 clones, with approximately 84% appearing a single time and about 15% taken by the ten largest. Study outcomes and limitations: Shared clones across patients were few; motif clustering revealed tissue-specific shared signatures.

The germline V gene encodes CDR1 SEHNR and CDR2 FQNEAQ (reference sequence). CDR3 size: 14 residues. Unmatched junction bases numbered 4, after V lost 2 bases and J lost 9 bases. The rearrangement uses TRBV7-9 and TRBJ1-6; 7 nucleotides agree with TRBD1. This sequence was found in a male patient over 55 with steroid-refractory graft-versus-host disease after an allogeneic stem cell transplant. Some T cells may be supplied by the graft donor. Sequenced here: skin, sampled at autopsy. In DNA, the CDR3 is TGTGCCAGCAGCTTATACAGGGGAGGTTCACCCCTCCACTTT. This encodes CASSLYRGGSPLHF.